This TCR beta chain appears in the sequencing data of a study of T cell clonality in common variable immunodeficiency. Study-level findings and limits: Authors noted CVID clonality's cause needs subpopulation repertoire sequencing. Fewer deletions and N-nucleotide insertions were reportedly seen in common variable immunodeficiency TCR beta sequences.

The table came from immunoSEQ multiplex PCR; TCRdb's copy has only in-frame clones and leaves some out. The specimen has around 19,000 clones, none found just once. With regard to this clone: As yet, its antigen is unknown.

Both groups were predominantly of Caucasian heritage. Blood samples were heparinized, 5 to 8 ml per donor. The TCR originated in a human donor with common variable immunodeficiency. Sequencing was carried out using peripheral blood mononuclear cells.

The CDR3 DNA, read in part, is TGTGCCAGCAGCGCAACCGGGACAGGGGTTTCACCC. Its translation: CASSATGTGVSP. The complete CDR3 sequence is CASSATGTGVSPLHF. J is TRBJ1-6 and V is TRBV7-2, with 10 bases matching TRBD1. The read stops 3 residues short of the end of the CDR3; the missing end is completed from the germline J gene. With 5 bases clipped from V and 9 bases from J, the junction kept 7 bases outside the gene matches. The CDR3 is made up of 15 amino acids. CDR1 is SGHTA and CDR2 is FQGNSA in the germline V gene.